This T cell receptor (beta chain) emerged from a study of CD8 T cells in ankylosing spondylitis. Preparation of TCR beta libraries was done by quantitative 5'-RACE with molecular barcodes. TCRdb fed the 5' RACE reads into MiXCR, producing one record per CDR3 protein. The top ten hold roughly 4.6% of the sample, which has around 88,000 distinct CDR3 sequences, just under 9% seen once. V shed 7 bases and J shed 11 bases, with 23 bases lying between them. The CDR3 is made up of 14 amino acids. Germline V lookup: CDR1 LGHDT, CDR2 YNNKEL (reference sequence). This clonotype appeared many times. Its antigen is still unknown. Whole-study findings and limits: Within peripheral blood, clones linked to disease were CD8+ and relatively rare. Clones linked to disease were reported to show significant enrichment in matched ankylosing spondylitis synovial fluid. For ankylosing spondylitis blood, a TCR beta motif of several highly homologous variants appeared characteristic.

The specimen was blood, either unsorted or a sorted T cell fraction (not recorded which). The chain has TRBV3-1 and TRBJ1-1; weak D call: TRBD1 (5 bases). The source is a male donor with ankylosing spondylitis or in good health (not recorded which). The CDR3 reads CASTNDPGLFGAFF. For the CDR3, the DNA is TGTGCCAGCACCAACGATCCGGGACTCTTTGGCGCTTTCTTT.